A selection of T cell receptor beta chains follows, all from one sample in a study of CD8+CD57+ T cells in acquired aplastic anemia. TCRdb analysed the reads with MiXCR anew, one entry per CDR3 protein. The table lists around 140,000 distinct CDR3 sequences, less than 45% of them singletons. The sample consisted of sorted CD4+, CD8+, or CD8+CD57+ T cells (not recorded which) from PBMCs. The receptors here all came from a human donor in good health, serving as a control. Each CDR3 is given with its conserved first and last residue. D genes are given only for firm matches. Size is omitted from some rows. Given values are once, few, many or a class for expanded clones.

v_call,clone_size,j_call,d_call,cdr3_nt,cdr3_aa
TRBV7-2,-,TRBJ2-3,-,TGTGCCAGCAGCAACCCCCCGAATACGCAGTATTTT,CASSNPPNTQYF
TRBV29-1,-,TRBJ1-1,TRBD1,TGCAGCGTGTCAAGGGGGCCGACCACTGAAGCTTTCTTT,CSVSRGPTTEAFF
TRBV6-1,-,TRBJ2-7,-,TGTGCCAGCAGCCTGACAGGTTCTTCCTACGAGCAGTACTTC,CASSLTGSSYEQYF
TRBV5-1,many,TRBJ2-2,TRBD2,TGCGCCAGCAGCTTGGCTCTAGCGGGAGGACGTGGCGGGGAGCTGTTTTTT,CASSLALAGGRGGELFF
TRBV6-4,-,TRBJ1-2,TRBD1,TGTGCCAGCAGTCCAGGGGGCCTCAATTCTAACTATGGCTGCACCTTC,CASSPGGLNSNYGCTF
TRBV5-5,many,TRBJ1-1,-,TGTGCCAGCAGCCGCCTCCAAAGGACTTCCACTGAAGCTTTCTTT,CASSRLQRTSTEAFF
TRBV29-1,few,TRBJ1-1,-,TGCAGCGCCCGCCGTAATCCCCAGGGGAGCACTGAAGCTTTCTTT,CSARRNPQGSTEAFF
TRBV29-1,-,TRBJ2-3,TRBD2,TGCAGCGTTGACCCTCTAGCGGGAGGAACAGATACGCAGTATTTT,CSVDPLAGGTDTQYF
TRBV20-1,-,TRBJ2-5,TRBD2,TGCAGTGCCCGGACTAGAGAAGAGACCCAGTACTTC,CSARTREETQYF
TRBV19,medium-sized,TRBJ1-2,-,TGTGCCAGTAGCGACAGGTCCTATGGCTACACCTTC,CASSDRSYGYTF
TRBV29-1,once,TRBJ1-1,TRBD1,TGCAGCGTTAACCCCTCCATCGGGCCAGGGGGCACTGAAGCTTTCTTT,CSVNPSIGPGGTEAFF
TRBV15,-,TRBJ2-3,-,TGTGCCACCAGCAGAGCGCGTGGGAGCCCAGATACGCAGTATTTT,CATSRARGSPDTQYF
TRBV12-3/TRBV12-4,many,TRBJ1-1,-,TGTGCCAGCAGACTGGACAGTGAAGCTTTCTTT,CASRLDSEAFF
TRBV15,many,TRBJ2-1,TRBD2,TGTGCCACCAGCAGAGCCCCGCGGGAGGGATACAATGAGCAGTTCTTC,CATSRAPREGYNEQFF
TRBV27,-,TRBJ1-6,-,TGTGCCAGTAGAGGGGGGGCAACCAATTCACCCCTCCACTTT,CASRGGATNSPLHF
TRBV12-3/TRBV12-4,-,TRBJ1-2,TRBD1,TGTGCCAGCAGCAGCCATGGGACAGGGTCACCCTATGGCTACACCTTC,CASSSHGTGSPYGYTF
TRBV20-1,-,TRBJ1-6,-,TGCAGTGCTAGAGCAGCGGGGGGGACCTCCTATAATTCACCCCTCCACTTT,CSARAAGGTSYNSPLHF
TRBV27,few,TRBJ2-2,-,TGTGCCAGCAGTTTAGGCGTTGGGGGTGGGAACACCGGGGAGCTGTTTTTT,CASSLGVGGGNTGELFF
TRBV12-5,-,TRBJ2-5,-,TGTGCTAGTGGTACGGGGGGCTTTTGGGAGACCCAGTACTTC,CASGTGGFWETQYF
TRBV7-9,many,TRBJ1-2,-,TGTGCCAGCAGCTTAACAGGGCCTGCTAACTATGGCTACACCTTC,CASSLTGPANYGYTF
TRBV19,many,TRBJ2-3,-,TGTGCCAGTAGTATAAGTCTGCTTACAGATACGCAGTATTTT,CASSISLLTDTQYF
TRBV20-1,-,TRBJ1-5,-,TGCAGTGCTATCCAGGGCCTGATACAGCAGCCCCAGCATTTT,CSAIQGLIQQPQHF
TRBV2,once,TRBJ2-7,-,TGTGCCAGTAGTATTTCTGGCGGGTCCTACGAGCAGTACTTC,CASSISGGSYEQYF
TRBV5-1,many,TRBJ2-7,-,TGCGCCAGCAGCCGCCTTGATAGGGGTGTTTACGAGCAGTACTTC,CASSRLDRGVYEQYF
TRBV5-1,-,TRBJ2-1,-,TGCGCCAGCAGCTCGGGACGGGTCAATGAGCAGCTCTTC,CASSSGRVNEQLF
TRBV29-1,-,TRBJ1-2,TRBD1,TGCAGCGTTGAACCGCAGGGGGGCTATGGCTACACCTTC,CSVEPQGGYGYTF
TRBV20-1,many,TRBJ2-5,TRBD2,TGCAGTGCGTACCGACTAGCGGGAGATTTGGAGACCCAGTACTTC,CSAYRLAGDLETQYF
TRBV5-1,-,TRBJ2-3,TRBD2,TGCGCCAGCAGCGCCGGGACTAGCGGGGTAACAGATACGCAGTATTTT,CASSAGTSGVTDTQYF
TRBV10-3,many,TRBJ2-7,TRBD2,TGTGCCATCGGAGCGGGAGGGCCGGAAGAGCAGTACTTC,CAIGAGGPEEQYF
TRBV5-1,many,TRBJ1-4,-,TGCGCCAGCAGCTTAGGCGCCAGGGGAAGGGAAAAACTGTTTTTT,CASSLGARGREKLFF
TRBV4-2,many,TRBJ2-7,TRBD1,TGTGCCAGCAGCCGAAACCCCCATCAACCGGGACAGGGAAGTTACGAGCAGTACTTC,CASSRNPHQPGQGSYEQYF
TRBV2,many,TRBJ2-5,TRBD2,TGTGCCAGCAGTGAAGGCCTAGCGGGGAGTCAAGAGACCCAGTACTTC,CASSEGLAGSQETQYF
TRBV10-3,-,TRBJ2-3,-,TGTGCCATCAGTGAGGGAGGCACAGATACGCAGTATTTT,CAISEGGTDTQYF
TRBV10-3,-,TRBJ1-1,TRBD1,TGTGCCACTCGGGGACAGGGGGCCTCTGAAGCTTTCTTT,CATRGQGASEAFF
TRBV20-1,-,TRBJ1-2,-,TGCAGTGCTAGAGCAGGGTTAATCTATGGCTACACCTTC,CSARAGLIYGYTF
TRBV10-3,-,TRBJ1-4,-,TGTGCCAGCAGGGTACGGGGGACTAATGAAAAACTGTTTTTT,CASRVRGTNEKLFF
TRBV6-6,few,TRBJ1-2,TRBD1,TGTGCCAGCAGTTACTCTCTCCCGGGACAGGGGTTCTATGGCTACACCTTC,CASSYSLPGQGFYGYTF
TRBV29-1,-,TRBJ2-2,TRBD2,TGCAGCGTCCCGCCCGGGACTAGCGGGAACACCGGGGAGCTGTTTTTT,CSVPPGTSGNTGELFF
TRBV15,-,TRBJ1-1,-,TGTGCCACCAGCTGGGCGCTGATGAACACTGAAGCTTTCTTT,CATSWALMNTEAFF
TRBV20-1,many,TRBJ1-2,TRBD1,TGCCAACCAGCAGGGGGGTCGGATGGCTACACCTTC,CQPAGGSDGYTF
TRBV2,-,TRBJ2-7,-,TGTGCCAGCAGTTTTTCGGGACTTGAGTCCTACGAGCAGTACTTC,CASSFSGLESYEQYF
TRBV3-1,many,TRBJ1-1,-,TGTGCCAGCAGCCAAGCGACCATCCGAAGCCCTTTCTTT,CASSQATIRSPFF